The clone carrying this T cell receptor (beta chain) was seen a few times. Antigen specificity is unknown. By quantitative 5'-RACE with molecular barcodes, the TCR beta libraries were made. TCRdb itself ran the 5' RACE reads through MiXCR, one entry per CDR3 protein. The sample consists of around 300,000 distinct CDR3 sequences, less than 25% of them appearing once. The data derive from a study of CD8 T cells in ankylosing spondylitis. Findings and limits, study-wide: Earlier authors reported some of these motif variants in reactive arthritis synovial fluid and blood. Significant enrichment of disease-linked clones was reported in matched ankylosing spondylitis synovial fluid.

The specimen sequenced was blood, either unsorted or a sorted T cell fraction (not recorded which). This TCR came from a female donor with ankylosing spondylitis or in good health (not recorded which).

The chain's CDR3 is CASSQEAPSGTFTGELFF. The CDR3 DNA reads as TGCGCCAGCAGCCAAGAGGCGCCTAGCGGGACATTTACCGGGGAGCTGTTTTTT. V and J are TRBV4-3 and TRBJ2-2; TRBD2 matches at 9 bases. The CDR3 sequence is 18 residues long. V dropped 0 bases and J dropped 5; count of bases not matched to a gene: 10. Germline CDR1 LGHNA, CDR2 YSLEER.